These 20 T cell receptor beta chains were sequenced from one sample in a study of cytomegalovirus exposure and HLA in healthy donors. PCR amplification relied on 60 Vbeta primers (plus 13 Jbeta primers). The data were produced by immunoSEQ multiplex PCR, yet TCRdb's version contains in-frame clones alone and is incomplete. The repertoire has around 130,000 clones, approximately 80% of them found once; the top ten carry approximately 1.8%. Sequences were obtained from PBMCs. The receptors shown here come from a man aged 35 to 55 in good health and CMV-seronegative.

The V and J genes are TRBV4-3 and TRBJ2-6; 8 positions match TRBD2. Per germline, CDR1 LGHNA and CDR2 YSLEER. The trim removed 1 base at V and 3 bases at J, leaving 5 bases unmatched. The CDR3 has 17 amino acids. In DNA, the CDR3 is TGCGCCAGCAGCCAAGGGGAAAGCGGGAGTGGGGCCAACGTCCTGACTTTC. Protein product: CASSQGESGSGANVLTF.

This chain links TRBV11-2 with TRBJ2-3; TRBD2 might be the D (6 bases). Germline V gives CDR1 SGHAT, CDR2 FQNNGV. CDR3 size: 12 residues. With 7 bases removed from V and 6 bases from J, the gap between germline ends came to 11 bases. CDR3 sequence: CASTLALDTQYF. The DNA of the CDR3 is TGTGCCAGCACTCTAGCGTTGGATACGCAGTATTTT.

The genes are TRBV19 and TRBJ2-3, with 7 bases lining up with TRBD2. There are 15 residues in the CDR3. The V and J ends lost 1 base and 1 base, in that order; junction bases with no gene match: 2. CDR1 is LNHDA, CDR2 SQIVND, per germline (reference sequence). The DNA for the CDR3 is TGTGCCAGTAGTATAGCTAGCGGTGGCACAGATACGCAGTATTTT. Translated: CASSIASGGTDTQYF.

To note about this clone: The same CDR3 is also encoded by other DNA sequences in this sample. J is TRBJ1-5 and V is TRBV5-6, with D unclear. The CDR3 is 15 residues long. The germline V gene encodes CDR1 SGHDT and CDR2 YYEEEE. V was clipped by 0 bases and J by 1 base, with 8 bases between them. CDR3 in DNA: TGTGCCAGCAGCTTGGGCCAGTCGAGCAATCAGCCCCAGCATTTT. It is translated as CASSLGQSSNQPQHF.

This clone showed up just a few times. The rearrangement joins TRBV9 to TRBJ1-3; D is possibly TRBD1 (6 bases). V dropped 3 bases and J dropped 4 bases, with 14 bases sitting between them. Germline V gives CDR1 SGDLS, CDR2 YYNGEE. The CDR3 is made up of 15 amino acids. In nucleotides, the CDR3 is TGTGCCAGCAGCGCGTCCGGGACAAACGGAAACACCATATATTTT. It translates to CASSASGTNGNTIYF. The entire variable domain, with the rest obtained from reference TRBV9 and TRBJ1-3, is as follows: DSGVTQTPKHLITATGQRVTLRCSPRSGDLSVYWYQQSLDQGLQFLIQYYNGEERAKGNILERFSAQQFPDLHSELNLSSLELGDSALYFCASSASGTNGNTIYFGEGSWLTVV.

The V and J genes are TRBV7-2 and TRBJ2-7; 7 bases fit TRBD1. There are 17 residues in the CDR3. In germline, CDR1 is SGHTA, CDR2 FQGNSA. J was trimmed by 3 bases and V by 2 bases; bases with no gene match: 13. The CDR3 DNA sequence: TGTGCCAGCAGCTTAAATCTTCAAGGACAGGCGAACTACGAGCAGTACTTC. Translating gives CASSLNLQGQANYEQYF.

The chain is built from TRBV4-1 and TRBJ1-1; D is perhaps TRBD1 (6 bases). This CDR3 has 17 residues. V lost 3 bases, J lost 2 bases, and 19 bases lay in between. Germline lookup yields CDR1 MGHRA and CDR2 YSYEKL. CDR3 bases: TGCGCCAGCAGCCACCCACCCATGACAGGATCTAACACTGAAGCTTTCTTT. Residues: CASSHPPMTGSNTEAFF.

The DNA of the CDR3 is TGTGCCAGCAGTCCATGGACAGGGTTCAATGAGCAGTTCTTC. Its protein product is CASSPWTGFNEQFF. The J gene is TRBJ2-1, the V gene TRBV27; TRBD1 aligns across 8 bases. V lost 5 bases and J lost 6; bases outside the gene matches: 6. The CDR3 covers 14 residues. The germline gives CDR1 MNHEY, CDR2 SMNVEV (reference sequence).

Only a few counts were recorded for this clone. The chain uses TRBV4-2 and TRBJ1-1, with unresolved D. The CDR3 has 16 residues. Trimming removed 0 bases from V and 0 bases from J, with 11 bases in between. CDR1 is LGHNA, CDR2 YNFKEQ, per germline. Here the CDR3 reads CASSQDLGRMNTEAFF. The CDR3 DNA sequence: TGTGCCAGCAGCCAAGATTTGGGCAGAATGAACACTGAAGCTTTCTTT.

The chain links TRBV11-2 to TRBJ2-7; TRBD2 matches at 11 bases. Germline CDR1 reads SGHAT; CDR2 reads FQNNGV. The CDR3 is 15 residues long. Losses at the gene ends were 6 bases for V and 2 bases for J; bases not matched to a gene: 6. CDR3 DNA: TGTGCCAGCAGTCCTAGCGGGGGGTTAACCTACGAGCAGTACTTC. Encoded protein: CASSPSGGLTYEQYF.

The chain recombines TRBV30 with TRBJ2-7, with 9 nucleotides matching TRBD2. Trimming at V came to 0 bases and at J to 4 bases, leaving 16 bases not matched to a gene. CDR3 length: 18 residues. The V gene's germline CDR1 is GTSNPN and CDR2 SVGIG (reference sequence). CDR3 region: CAWSVPFSGSGYSYEQYF. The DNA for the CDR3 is TGTGCCTGGAGTGTTCCGTTTAGCGGGAGTGGTTATTCGTACGAGCAGTACTTC. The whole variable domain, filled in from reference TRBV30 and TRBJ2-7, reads SQTIHQWPATLVQPVGSPLSLECTVEGTSNPNLYWYRQAAGRGLQLLFYSVGIGQISSEVPQNLSASRPQDRQFILSSKKLLLSDSGFYLCAWSVPFSGSGYSYEQYFGPGTRLTVT.

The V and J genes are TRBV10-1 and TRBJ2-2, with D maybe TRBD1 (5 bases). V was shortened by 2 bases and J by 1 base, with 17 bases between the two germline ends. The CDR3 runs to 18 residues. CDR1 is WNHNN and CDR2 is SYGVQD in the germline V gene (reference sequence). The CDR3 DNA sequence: TGCGCCAGCAGTGAGCCGTCCGGACATCAACGGAACACCGGGGAGCTGTTTTTT. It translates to CASSEPSGHQRNTGELFF.

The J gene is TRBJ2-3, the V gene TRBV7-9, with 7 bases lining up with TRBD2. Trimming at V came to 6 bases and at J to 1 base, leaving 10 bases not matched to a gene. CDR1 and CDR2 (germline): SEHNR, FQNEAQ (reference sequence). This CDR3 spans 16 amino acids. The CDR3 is CASRRTRTSGTDTQYF. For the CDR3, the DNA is TGTGCCAGCAGGCGCACACGTACTAGCGGCACAGATACGCAGTATTTT.

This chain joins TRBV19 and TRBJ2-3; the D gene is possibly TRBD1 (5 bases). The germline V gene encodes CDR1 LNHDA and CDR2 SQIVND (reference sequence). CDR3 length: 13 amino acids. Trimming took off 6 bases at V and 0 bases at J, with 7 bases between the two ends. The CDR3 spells CASSPGSTDTQYF. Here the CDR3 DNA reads TGTGCCAGTAGCCCAGGGAGCACAGATACGCAGTATTTT.

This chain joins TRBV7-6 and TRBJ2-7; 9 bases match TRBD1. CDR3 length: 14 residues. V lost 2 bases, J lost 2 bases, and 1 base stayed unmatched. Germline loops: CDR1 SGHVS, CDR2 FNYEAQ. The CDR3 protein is CASSLRQGAYEQYF. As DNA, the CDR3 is TGTGCCAGCAGCTTACGACAGGGGGCCTACGAGCAGTACTTC.

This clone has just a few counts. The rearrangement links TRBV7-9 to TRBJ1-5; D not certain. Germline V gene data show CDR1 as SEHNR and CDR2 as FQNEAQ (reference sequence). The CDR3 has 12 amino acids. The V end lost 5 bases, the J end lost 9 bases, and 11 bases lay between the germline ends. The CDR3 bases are TGTGCCAGCAGCCTCCAACCGGGGCCCCAGCATTTT. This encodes CASSLQPGPQHF.

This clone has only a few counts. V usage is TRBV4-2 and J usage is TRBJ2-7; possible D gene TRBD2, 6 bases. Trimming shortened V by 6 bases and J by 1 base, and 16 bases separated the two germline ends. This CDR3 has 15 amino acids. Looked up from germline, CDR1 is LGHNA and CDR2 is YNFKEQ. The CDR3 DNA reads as TGTGCCAGCAGGCGGGACTCCGGCCTGTCCTACGAGCAGTACTTC. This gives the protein CASRRDSGLSYEQYF.

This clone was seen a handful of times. CDR3 coding DNA: TGCGCCAGCAGTGACAACCAGGGACTAGCGGTTCATGAGCAGTTCTTC. Its translation: CASSDNQGLAVHEQFF. J is TRBJ2-1 and V is TRBV10-2; TRBD2 matches at 11 bases. The V segment lost 3 bases and the J segment 8 bases; nucleotides outside the gene matches: 9. The germline CDR1 and CDR2 sequences are WSHSY and SAAADI. This CDR3 has 16 residues.

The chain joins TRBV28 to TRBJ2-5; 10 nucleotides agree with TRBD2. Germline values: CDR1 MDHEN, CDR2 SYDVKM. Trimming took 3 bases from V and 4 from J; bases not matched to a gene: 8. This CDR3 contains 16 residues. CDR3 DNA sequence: TGTGCCAGCAGTTTCGTTCAGCCTAGCGGGAGAGAGACCCAGTACTTC. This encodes CASSFVQPSGRETQYF.

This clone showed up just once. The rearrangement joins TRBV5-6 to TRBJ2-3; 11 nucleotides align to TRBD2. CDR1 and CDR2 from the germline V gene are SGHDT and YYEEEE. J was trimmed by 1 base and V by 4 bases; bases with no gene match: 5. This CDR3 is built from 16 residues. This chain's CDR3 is CASSGELAGGTDTQYF. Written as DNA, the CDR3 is TGTGCCAGCAGCGGAGAACTAGCGGGGGGCACAGATACGCAGTATTTT.